A single sample gave rise to the 7 T cell receptor beta chains below, sequenced in a study of T cell changes during pregnancy in multiple sclerosis. Data came from immunoSEQ multiplex PCR; TCRdb stores just in-frame clones and leaves some out. The repertoire consists of approximately 30,000 clones, with more than 70% occurring once and the leading ten covering 8% to 9%. The specimen comprised CD8+ T cells from peripheral blood mononuclear cells, sampled in the second trimester of pregnancy. The receptor set was obtained from a female donor with multiple sclerosis, enrolled in a pregnancy study.

This clone has a single count. The genes are TRBV28 and TRBJ1-1, with 7 bases matching TRBD1. The V gene end was trimmed by 1 base and the J gene end by 0 bases; junction bases not matched to a gene: 5. CDR1 and CDR2 from the germline V gene are MDHEN and SYDVKM. The CDR3 has 16 residues. The CDR3 is CASSLSRQGVNTEAFF. In DNA, the CDR3 is TGTGCCAGCAGTTTATCAAGGCAGGGGGTGAACACTGAAGCTTTCTTT.

The V and J genes are TRBV19 and TRBJ2-7, with 10 bases fitting TRBD1. The CDR3 spans 15 residues. The germline gives CDR1 LNHDA, CDR2 SQIVND (reference sequence). V was pared by 3 bases and J by 5 bases, with 7 bases of the junction left unmatched. CDR3 protein: CASSIPGQGLNEQYF. CDR3 coding DNA: TGTGCCAGTAGTATTCCGGGACAGGGGCTGAACGAGCAGTACTTC.

Concerning this clone: A much more abundant neighbour one base away suggests this may be a read error. This chain uses TRBV6-5 with TRBJ2-2; 10 bases fit TRBD1. The CDR3 has 15 residues. Per germline, CDR1 MNHEY and CDR2 SVGAGI. CDR3 bases: TGTGCCAGCAGCCCTGGGACAGGGGACACCGGGGAGCCGTTTTTT. Translated, it gives CASSPGTGDTGEPFF.

The chain recombines TRBV6-4 with TRBJ2-5; 12 positions agree with TRBD2. The J segment lost 1 base and the V segment lost 5 bases, leaving 2 bases of the junction unmatched. This CDR3 spans 15 amino acids. Germline V gene sequence: CDR1 MRHNA, CDR2 SNTAGT. The CDR3 bases are TGTGCCAGCAGTTTGACTAGCGGGGGCCAAGAGACCCAGTACTTC. This translates into CASSLTSGGQETQYF.

The genes are TRBV7-9 and TRBJ2-2, with TRBD2 matching 7 bases. The CDR3 sequence is 14 residues long. V was clipped by 6 bases and J by 5 bases; unmatched bases: 6. In germline, CDR1 is SEHNR, CDR2 FQNEAQ (reference sequence). This chain's CDR3 is CASRHPGGTGELFF. As DNA, the CDR3 is TGTGCCAGCAGACATCCGGGAGGTACCGGGGAGCTGTTTTTT.

The V and J genes are TRBV6-5 and TRBJ1-2; D is perhaps TRBD1 (5 bases). CDR3 length equals 13 residues. CDR1 and CDR2 from the germline V gene are MNHEY and SVGAGI. Deletions cut 0 bases from V and 10 bases from J, with 12 bases between. The CDR3 region is CASSYSGQHVYTF. CDR3 sequence (DNA): TGTGCCAGCAGTTACTCGGGGCAGCACGTCTACACCTTC.

This rearrangement joins TRBV7-2 to TRBJ2-7; the match to TRBD2 covers 13 bases. The CDR3 is 18 amino acids. After removal of 1 base from V and 1 base from J, the junction contained 7 bases not matched to a gene. Germline CDR1 reads SGHTA; CDR2 reads FQGNSA. The DNA for the CDR3 is TGTGCCAGCAGCTTAGGACTAGCGGGGGGCCAGTATTCCTACGAGCAGTACTTC. Translated, it gives CASSLGLAGGQYSYEQYF.